The 20 T cell receptor beta chains in this list originate from one sample, sequenced in a study of cytomegalovirus exposure and HLA in healthy donors. The PCR ran on 60 Vbeta and 13 Jbeta primers. The protocol was immunoSEQ multiplex PCR, while the TCRdb copy is restricted to in-frame clones and leaves out a portion. The table has about 99,000 clones, 65% to 85% seen once; the top ten hold around 3.6%. Sequencing was carried out using PBMCs. The receptor set was obtained from a man aged 35 to 55 in good health and CMV-seronegative.

The chain recombines TRBV7-2 with TRBJ2-5, with 9 nucleotides matching TRBD1. In germline, CDR1 is SGHTA, CDR2 FQGNSA. This CDR3 comprises 15 residues. Germline trimming cut 5 bases from V and 5 bases from J; bases unmatched to any gene: 9. The CDR3 bases are TGTGCCAGCAGCCCCGGGACAGGGTTGGTGGAGACCCAGTACTTC. Amino acid sequence: CASSPGTGLVETQYF.

V usage is TRBV6-5 and J usage is TRBJ2-1; tentative D call: TRBD2 (6 bases). Looked up from germline, CDR1 is MNHEY and CDR2 is SVGAGI. V was cut by 6 bases and J by 5 bases, with 11 bases left in between. This CDR3 comprises 13 residues. In DNA form, the CDR3 reads TGTGCCAGCAGCGACCGGGGGAACAATGAGCAGTTCTTC. Translated, it gives CASSDRGNNEQFF.

The CDR3 reads CASSLGLAGEVGYEQYF. CDR3 DNA: TGTGCCAGCAGCTTAGGTCTAGCGGGAGAGGTCGGCTACGAGCAGTACTTC. V gene TRBV13 combines with J gene TRBJ2-7, with 10 bases lining up with TRBD2. V shed 0 bases, J shed 3 bases, and the junction held 8 bases outside the gene matches. The CDR3 covers 17 residues. The V gene's germline CDR1 is PRHDT and CDR2 FYEKMQ (reference sequence).

The chain recombines TRBV5-1 with TRBJ2-7, with 7 bases that match TRBD2. The germline gives CDR1 SGHRS, CDR2 YFSETQ. With 5 bases clipped from V and 3 bases from J, the junction kept 2 bases outside the gene matches. The CDR3 totals 12 residues. The DNA of the CDR3 is TGCGCCAGCAGAAGGGAGGGCTACGAGCAGTACTTC. Its translation: CASRREGYEQYF. Together with reference TRBV5-1 and TRBJ2-7, the CDR3 gives the full variable domain: KAGVTQTPRYLIKTRGQQVTLSCSPISGHRSVSWYQQTPGQGLQFLFEYFSETQRNKGNFPGRFSGRQFSNSRSEMNVSTLELGDSALYLCASRREGYEQYFGPGTRLTVT.

This chain uses TRBV28 with TRBJ2-5, with D tentatively TRBD1 (5 bases). This CDR3 has 13 amino acids. Germline-derived CDR1 and CDR2 are MDHEN and SYDVKM. V gave up 7 bases and J gave up 5 bases, with 14 bases separating them. CDR3 in amino acids: CASKGYEGETQYF. The CDR3 bases are TGTGCCAGCAAGGGGTATGAAGGGGAGACCCAGTACTTC.

This chain links TRBV7-9 with TRBJ1-6; D remains unclear. The germline CDR1 and CDR2 sequences are SEHNR and FQNEAQ (reference sequence). Trimming pared 2 bases from V and 7 bases from J, leaving 3 bases between. This CDR3 is 12 amino acids long. CDR3 sequence: CASSLLNSPLHF. Written as DNA, the CDR3 is TGTGCCAGCAGCTTACTCAATTCACCCCTCCACTTT.

This clone was picked up one time. V is TRBV10-3 and J is TRBJ1-6; no firm D call. This CDR3 region has 15 residues. The V end lost 3 bases, the J end lost 8 bases, and 14 bases lay between the germline ends. CDR1 is ENHRY and CDR2 is SYGVKD in the germline V gene. This chain's CDR3 is CAISDSGVLDSPLHF. DNA for the CDR3: TGTGCCATCAGTGATTCGGGTGTACTGGATTCACCCCTCCACTTT.

The rearrangement joins TRBV7-8 to TRBJ2-1; tentatively, D is TRBD1 (6 bases). There are 16 residues in the CDR3. Germline V gene data show CDR1 as SGHVS and CDR2 as FQNEAQ. Trimming removed 5 bases from V and 2 bases from J, with 16 bases in between. The CDR3 protein is CASSPRGQGPYNEQFF. For the CDR3, the DNA is TGTGCCAGCAGCCCGAGAGGGCAGGGGCCCTACAATGAGCAGTTCTTC. Full variable domain (rest looked up from reference TRBV7-8 and TRBJ2-1): GAGVSQSPRYKVAKRGQDVALRCDPISGHVSLFWYQQALGQGPEFLTYFQNEAQLDKSGLPSDRFFAERPEGSVSTLKIQRTQQEDSAVYLCASSPRGQGPYNEQFFGPGTRLTVL.

V is TRBV19 and J is TRBJ1-6, with 10 bases lining up with TRBD1. The CDR3 runs 18 residues. Trimming at V came to 2 bases and at J to 9 bases, leaving 13 bases not matched to a gene. Per the germline V gene, CDR1 is LNHDA and CDR2 is SQIVND (reference sequence). CDR3 residues: CASSILLRQGAHGSPLHF. CDR3 in DNA: TGTGCCAGTAGTATATTACTCCGACAGGGGGCCCACGGTTCACCCCTCCACTTT.

The chain has TRBV10-3 and TRBJ2-7; TRBD1 might be the D (6 bases). The CDR3 covers 14 residues. V was shortened by 3 bases and J by 0 bases, with 9 bases between the two germline ends. CDR1 is ENHRY and CDR2 is SYGVKD in the germline V gene. CDR3 region: CAISDDRSSYEQYF. The DNA for the CDR3 is TGTGCCATCAGTGACGACAGGAGCTCCTACGAGCAGTACTTC.

This chain joins TRBV5-4 and TRBJ2-1; 11 bases line up with TRBD1. V dropped 4 bases and J dropped 4; count of bases not matched to a gene: 4. CDR1 and CDR2 (germline): SGHNT, YYREEE (reference sequence). The CDR3 extends over 15 amino acids. CDR3 residues: CASSQGQGVYNEQFF. The DNA for the CDR3 is TGTGCCAGCAGCCAGGGACAGGGGGTATACAATGAGCAGTTCTTC.

V is TRBV30 and J is TRBJ1-6; TRBD1 might be the D (6 bases). Trimming took 2 bases from V and 4 from J, leaving 12 bases between them. Germline V lookup: CDR1 GTSNPN, CDR2 SVGIG (reference sequence). CDR3 length: 15 residues. CDR3 loop: CAWSQEQGYNSPLHF. CDR3 bases: TGTGCCTGGAGTCAAGAACAGGGTTATAATTCACCCCTCCACTTT.

CDR3 sequence: CASSQFRDRGNSPLHF. CDR3 nucleotide sequence: TGTGCCAGCAGCCAATTTAGGGACAGGGGTAATTCACCCCTCCACTTT. V usage is TRBV7-9 and J usage is TRBJ1-6, with 10 bases matching TRBD1. V was pared by 5 bases and J by 6 bases, with 7 bases of the junction left unmatched. The germline V gene has CDR1 SEHNR and CDR2 FQNEAQ (reference sequence). The CDR3 is made up of 16 amino acids.

This clone was seen only once. CDR3 loop: CASSLRGGGYSYEQYF. The DNA for the CDR3 is TGTGCCAGCAGCTTAAGAGGCGGGGGGTACTCCTACGAGCAGTACTTC. V and J are TRBV7-3 and TRBJ2-7; 8 nucleotides line up with TRBD2. The V segment lost 1 base and the J segment 0 bases; nucleotides outside the gene matches: 5. In germline, CDR1 is SGHTA, CDR2 FQGTGA. The CDR3 extends over 16 amino acids.

The genes are TRBV2 and TRBJ1-1, with TRBD1 matching 7 bases. CDR1 and CDR2 from the germline V gene are SNHLY and FYNNEI. This CDR3 has 13 amino acids. J lost 7 bases, V lost 6 bases, and 8 bases had no gene match. Written as DNA, the CDR3 is TGTGCCAGCAGCACAGGGGCCCTTATTGAAGCTTTCTTT. Translation gives CASSTGALIEAFF. The full variable domain, rest sourced from reference TRBV2 and TRBJ1-1, is EPEVTQTPSHQVTQMGQEVILRCVPISNHLYFYWYRQILGQKVEFLVSFYNNEISEKSEIFDDQFSVERPDGSNFTLKIRSTKLEDSAMYFCASSTGALIEAFFGQGTRLTVV.

The CDR3 region has the DNA TGCGCCAGCGGGAGACAGGGGGCCGGCAATGAGCAGTTCTTC. Its protein is CASGRQGAGNEQFF. The V gene is TRBV10-1, the J gene TRBJ2-1; 10 bases fit TRBD1. The trim removed 8 bases at V and 6 bases at J, leaving 7 bases unmatched. The CDR3 spans 14 residues. Germline V CDR1 and CDR2: WNHNN, SYGVQD (reference sequence).

This clone was counted ten times or more. This chain links TRBV6-5 with TRBJ1-4, with TRBD1 matching 8 bases. CDR1 MNHEY and CDR2 SVGAGI come from the germline V gene. With 4 bases clipped from V and 7 bases from J, the junction kept 8 bases outside the gene matches. The CDR3 is 15 amino acids. The CDR3 sequence: CASSSQGAQVEKLFF. The CDR3 coding sequence is TGTGCCAGCAGTTCCCAGGGGGCGCAGGTTGAAAAACTGTTTTTT.

The CDR3 coding sequence is TGTGCCTGGACCGGTGTTTTCGGGACCCAGTACTTC. This encodes CAWTGVFGTQYF. The V gene is TRBV30, the J gene TRBJ2-5; D gene ambiguous. The CDR3 has 12 amino acids. V lost 4 bases, J lost 7 bases, and 13 bases lay in between. Germline V gene lookup returns CDR1 GTSNPN and CDR2 SVGIG (reference sequence).

The J gene is TRBJ1-1, the V gene TRBV5-6, with 11 positions matching TRBD1. The CDR3 contains 14 residues. Trimming removed 4 bases from V and 4 bases from J; junction bases left unmatched: 3. Germline assignment: CDR1 SGHDT and CDR2 YYEEEE. Here the CDR3 reads CASSMDRGLTEAFF. CDR3 bases: TGTGCCAGCAGCATGGACAGGGGGCTCACTGAAGCTTTCTTT.

This chain uses TRBV6-5 with TRBJ1-1; D ambiguous. V was cut by 2 bases and J by 0 bases, with 10 bases left in between. The V gene's germline CDR1 is MNHEY and CDR2 SVGAGI. CDR3 size: 15 residues. The CDR3 here is CASSYGSGLNTEAFF. The CDR3 DNA sequence: TGTGCCAGCAGTTACGGGAGCGGATTGAACACTGAAGCTTTCTTT.